Reported below is one T cell receptor (beta chain). The data originate from a study of blood T cell repertoires in COVID-19. The age range of participants was 18 to 89 years, with residence in about two dozen US areas. Two negative PCRs, clearance, or symptom resolution had been documented for recovered Cohort 3 donors. Original methodology: It was from reference gene primer amplification that nucleated cell counts were estimated. Profiling relied on immunoSEQ multiplex PCR, and the TCRdb table lists in-frame clones only, not all of them. Clone size and V and J calls were adopted from that table, with D and trimming inferred from the DNA. The repertoire holds 130,000 or so clones, with approximately 80% as singletons. The germline V gene has CDR1 SNHLY and CDR2 FYNNEI. This CDR3 has 15 residues. Trimming left V 10 bases short and J 10 bases short, with 26 bases between.

This sequence joins TRBV2 and TRBJ2-1; TRBD1 or TRBD2 may be the D gene (7 bases each). The sequenced sample was PBMCs or T cells enriched from blood (not recorded which). The TCR was taken from a man aged 50 or older who had recovered from COVID-19. The CDR3 DNA follows: TGTGCCACCAGGGGGGGGCGGATAGGGTTCCTCGAGCAGTTCTTC. Amino acids: CATRGGRIGFLEQFF.